This TCR beta chain stems from a study of cytomegalovirus exposure and HLA in healthy donors (dated by TCRdb to 2017 to 2019). Context from the whole study: According to an earlier analysis of around 600 of the donors, about 179 million T cells yielded approximately 120 million unique TCR beta sequences and 276 Gb of sequence data. An early release that covered more than 550 HLA-typed donors contained approximately 320 gigabases of sequencing data and 75 million to 100 million unique TCR sequences. Among the roughly 400 genotyped donors, under 90% belonged to the genetic ancestry cluster associated with self-reported Caucasian donors. The aim of the study was to test whether cataloging public T cell receptors could identify signatures of past pathogen exposure. The study profiled the T cell repertoires of 500 to 800 subjects by immunosequencing and related them to cytomegalovirus serostatus. Along with the approximately 700-subject first cohort, a separate validation cohort of some 130 different subjects was used. High-throughput TCR immunosequencing, statistical association of individual TCRs with disease status, and machine learning were combined to predict cytomegalovirus infection status. To study patterns of TCR occurrence, a later analysis re-analyzed previously published TCR beta repertoires from just over 650 donors and added high-resolution HLA genotyping. The later analysis used no new phenotypic data to find candidate immune exposures, relying instead on TCR beta sequences and their occurrence across donors. In an earlier analysis of 587 of the donors, high-throughput TCR beta sequencing was used to judge whether each TCR beta V gene segment behaved as functional or pseudogenic. Donor age, sex, ethnicity and CMV serostatus were compiled together with the repertoire data. A later genetic analysis used genome-wide SNP genotypes for about 60% of the roughly 700 donors, treating that subset as a discovery cohort. Every discovery cohort repertoire had been produced on one sequencing platform. HLA typing covered class I and class II loci at four-digit resolution. Typing coverage varied by locus: about 620-630 donors for A, B, C, DRB1 and DQB1; approximately 560 for DQA1; over 600 for DPA1; approximately 450 for DPB1. Because of strong linkage in the cohort, 5 or 6 DR-DQ haplotypes were treated as single units for association and clustering. Across approximately 400 genotyped donors of the cohort, an average of roughly 250,000 unique TCR beta nucleotide sequences per donor were sequenced, and 15% to 20% of those sequences were non-productive. What the authors observed across the whole study: When HLA alleles, especially DR and DQ, strongly co-occurred, TCR associations were difficult to assign to individual alleles. A later analysis found that most CMV-associated TCR beta chains appeared HLA-restricted, with HLA associations seemingly driven largely by CMV exposure. In an earlier analysis of about 600 of the donors, most TCR beta V segments appeared in productive rearrangements about 90% or about 30% of the time, broadly matching IMGT annotations. A cluster of highly shared sequence variants was judged likely to be a technical artifact of the sequencing pipeline. HLA typing was unavailable for some donors at each locus, so association tests used only the typed subset. Several of the top co-occurrence clusters appeared to be linked to parvovirus B19, influenza, CMV and Epstein-Barr virus, according to a later analysis. Most TCR sequences were observed very rarely across donors, whereas some public TCRs were present in many individuals. In both the original and validation cohorts, the classifier was reported to diagnose cytomegalovirus status with high specificity and sensitivity. Because counts were too low, seventeen rarely observed V segments, including chromosome 9 orphons, were left out of the earlier analysis of roughly 600 of the donors. The authors suggested that the approach could potentially be generalized to other disease states and immunological phenotypes. Some IMGT-functional V segments, including TRBV6-2 and TRBV6-3, could not be told apart with the 87-base-pair reads, so those segments were excluded. An association between a missense DCLRE1C variant and V-gene and J-gene trimming of TCR beta chains was found in a later genetic analysis and replicated in an independent cohort. Sequencing depth was assumed to be roughly uniform across donors in the presence/absence analyses, though that assumption may not hold. Compared with the roughly 720-donor mean, donors in an Asian-associated ancestry cluster had fewer N-insertions in productive TCRs, according to a later genetic analysis. In vitro tests confirmed that a few of the cytomegalovirus-associated TCR beta chains recognize cytomegalovirus antigens. In a later analysis, 16,951 TCR beta sequences were associated with specific HLA alleles at a false discovery rate of 0.05. In a later analysis, HLA-associated TCR beta chains showed more clonal expansion and lower generation probabilities than non-associated chains that were equally common. Linkage disequilibrium might explain the correlated functional status among segregating V segments, but an unknown experimental factor could not be excluded. The study listed 150 to 200 TCR beta chains as associated with cytomegalovirus. CMV serostatus was the only immune exposure information available for the cohort. In this cohort, only TCR beta chains were sequenced, and detectable features were limited by the absence of alpha or paired-chain data. In a later analysis, TCR association rates were found to vary across HLA loci, with the most associated TCRs seen for DRB1 alleles and the fewest for HLA-C alleles. A further reported finding was that TCR beta sequences accurately predicted the HLA-A and HLA-B alleles for most subjects in the first cohort.

The CDR3, from cysteine to phenylalanine, totals 16 residues. The DNA shown is the 48-base CDR3, in frame from base 1. The germline V gene yields MNHNS for CDR1 and SASEGT for CDR2. Compared with germline, V lacks 4 bases and J lacks 1 base; bases without a gene match: 6. The library was made by the immunoSEQ multiplex PCR assay. The multiplex PCR relied on a mix of 60 forward primers for TCR Vbeta segments and 13 reverse primers for TCR Jbeta segments. A multiplex PCR assay on genomic DNA amplified the CDR3 region of rearranged TCR beta genes. The Illumina HiSeq System was used to sequence the amplified TCR beta libraries as 87-base-pair reads. As for how the authors treated the data: A later analysis tallied roughly 78 million unique TCR beta chains across the 600 to 700 repertoires, and some 10 million of those chains were shared by two or more donors. Raw reads were error-corrected and collapsed into unique sequences by a nearest-neighbor algorithm in which closely related sequences were merged to remove PCR and sequencing errors. Alignment of CDR3 sequences to IMGT reference sequences was used to assign V, D and J gene segments. Each retained sequence needed at least a six-nucleotide match to both a V gene segment and a J gene segment. Rearrangements were classified as productive when the CDR3 lacked stop codons and remained in frame with V and J, and all other rearrangements were classified as non-productive. Following IMGT convention, CDR3 was defined as the stretch from the second conserved V-encoded cysteine to the conserved J-encoded phenylalanine. The earlier analysis of about 610 of the donors excluded sequences that lacked an unambiguous match to a single V gene segment. In an earlier analysis of 587 of the donors, a V segment was called functional when productive rearrangements were above 56.7%, and segregating when the standard deviation between donors exceeded 5%. A statistical classification framework was built for diagnosing cytomegalovirus status from the catalog of TCR beta chain sequences. A later analysis assigned V and J genes by comparing TCR nucleotide sequences with IMGT/GENE-DB human TR gene sequences. A later analysis assigned CDR3 sequences and most-parsimonious VDJ recombination scenarios with the TCRdist pipeline. A later analysis defined each TCR beta chain by its CDR3 amino acid sequence plus V-gene family, and excluded reads lacking a unique V-gene family. To address suspected cross-contamination and a sequencing artifact, a later analysis removed a few hundred highly shared, low-generation-probability nucleotide sequences. In a later analysis, a clonal expansion index for each public chain was calculated from normalized within-repertoire ranks of inferred template counts. Generation probabilities in a later analysis came from a VDJ recombination model fitted to out-of-frame rearrangements, and those results were checked against IGoR. A later analysis scored TCR-TCR, TCR-HLA and TCR-CMV co-occurrence with hypergeometric tests, applying a repertoire-size bias correction to TCR pairs. A later analysis estimated false discovery rates by permuting HLA or CMV assignments 20 times. A later analysis grouped co-occurring TCRs with DBSCAN, adding TCRdist sequence similarity when clustering within HLA-allele-positive subsets. Repertoires with fewer than 30,000 or more than 120,000 public chains, plus five repertoires with anomalous nucleotide sharing, were excluded from co-occurrence clustering. This is the immuneACCESS table as TCRdb keeps it, with only in-frame sequences that have V and J called. A part of the clones is gone; compared with another copy, unresolved V genes explain less than half, and the rest is unexplained. V and J calls and clone size are given by that table; D and trimming were obtained from the DNA. This sample's listing comprises 70,000 to 80,000 clones. Of the sample, approximately 2.9% falls within the top ten clones.

Note on this clone: The antigen this receptor binds is unknown.

The cohort consisted of approximately 690 healthy bone marrow donors. All cohort members were sampled while nominally healthy, although unrecorded immune exposures were likely present. The donor tested CMV seronegative, placing the donor among the 300 to 400 seronegative members of the cohort. Every donor gave a peripheral blood sample, and the peripheral blood mononuclear cells from that sample were used for TCR beta sequencing. Genomic DNA extraction from the blood cell samples was performed with the Qiagen DNeasy Blood Extraction Kit. In this chain, TRBV6-1 is recombined with TRBJ1-5, and 8 bases in between align with TRBD1. The receptor's source is a middle-aged man in good health and CMV-seronegative. The sequencing sample was made of PBMCs. In nucleotide form, the sequence is TGTGCCAGCAGTGGAAGACAGGGGCGAAGCAATCAGCCCCAGCATTTT. The translation is CASSGRQGRSNQPQHF.